Here is one TCR beta chain with its context. Its antigen remains unidentified. This specimen comes from a study of regulatory T cells in long-lasting Graves disease. To make TCR beta libraries, researchers used iRepertoire HTBI primers and Arm-PCR of CDR3 regions. TCRdb fed the multiplex PCR reads into MiXCR, producing one record per CDR3 protein. Of approximately 490,000 distinct CDR3 sequences listed, about a sixth were seen once; the top ten hold 12%. The V gene's germline CDR1 is LGHNT and CDR2 FRNRAP. The CDR3 sequence is 19 residues long. V was cut by 5 bases and J by 2 bases, with 25 bases left in between. General study results and limits: TRBV28, TRBJ1-2 and TRBJ2-5 were favored in persistent disease.

Documented time point: newly diagnosed GD, antithyroid drugs for less than 3 months. The TCR library was made from RNA extracted from PBMCs. The sample was also reused in another study, on T cells in Graves' hyperthyroidism and ophthalmopathy.

The V and J genes are TRBV12-5 and TRBJ1-5; a weak D match, TRBD1 (5 bases). This sequence originates from a man between 40 and 49 years old with Graves disease. This sample comprised peripheral blood mononuclear cells (PBMCs), obtained at new diagnosis, from a patient treated with antithyroid drugs. CDR3 protein: CASGTAGQGKGGRNQPQHF. The CDR3 coding sequence is TGTGCTAGTGGTACAGCGGGGCAGGGTAAAGGTGGTCGCAATCAGCCCCAGCATTTT.